This T cell receptor beta chain was identified in a study of T cell changes during pregnancy in multiple sclerosis. The germline V gene has CDR1 SGHDT and CDR2 YYEEEE. V was pared by 4 bases and J by 0 bases, with 14 bases between. This CDR3 region has 15 residues. TCRdb keeps only in-frame clones here, not all; method: immunoSEQ multiplex PCR. This sample carries 40,000 or so clones, around 90% of them seen once, and the ten largest clones take 0.45% to 0.65%. This specimen was CD4+ T cells from peripheral blood mononuclear cells, taken before pregnancy. The V gene is TRBV5-6, the J gene TRBJ2-7; D may be TRBD2 (5 bases). This clonotype originated in a female donor with multiple sclerosis, enrolled in a pregnancy study. The CDR3 region is CASSMDVGNSYEQYF. CDR3 coding DNA: TGTGCCAGCAGCATGGACGTCGGGAACTCCTACGAGCAGTACTTC.